Listed here is a single TCR beta chain. Which antigen it targets is not known. One base away there is no much larger clone; base qualities are not given. This specimen belongs to a study of CD8 T cells in ankylosing spondylitis (dated by TCRdb to 2016 to 2017). As for the study more broadly: The study profiled T cell receptor beta repertoires in healthy donors and ankylosing spondylitis patients to find disease-linked TCR variants. The whole study cohort included about a hundred healthy donors and 20 to 25 ankylosing spondylitis patients. Peripheral blood samples were taken, and synovial fluid was additionally collected from ankylosing spondylitis patients.

As encoded in the germline V gene, CDR1 is SGHTA while CDR2 is FQGTGA. The CDR3 runs 14 residues from the cysteine to the phenylalanine. Just the 42-base CDR3 DNA is kept, in frame starting at base 1. V is reduced by 1 base and J by 3 bases, leaving a spacing of 6 bases between them. TCRdb records Illumina HiSeq 2500 as the sequencer. Quantitative 5'-RACE with molecular barcodes was used to prepare TCR beta libraries. Per the original workflow: To identify disease-linked TCR variants, a new computational method was used, one built on a probabilistic model of VDJ rearrangement. The public reads were run again by TCRdb, first through fastp at Q25 and then through MiXCR, and only productive beta chains were kept. Every entry covers one CDR3 protein and lists the most common genes and DNA from its rows. Clone size and V and J calls follow TCRdb, not the original study. The sample records approximately 140,000 distinct CDR3 sequences, 7% to 10% of which are singletons. The ten largest clones represent 6% to 8% of the sample.

Summary of the overall study and its limitations: Some of the motif variants had been reported before in the synovial fluid and blood of reactive arthritis patients, a finding that suggests common disease-initiation mechanisms. A TCR beta motif of several highly homologous amino acid variants appeared characteristic of blood from ankylosing spondylitis patients. The disease-linked clones were reported as significantly enriched in matched synovial fluid samples from ankylosing spondylitis patients. The disease-linked clones had a CD8+ phenotype and were found at relatively low frequencies in peripheral blood.

Synovial fluid samples were paired with blood samples taken from the same ankylosing spondylitis patients. The chain is assembled from TRBV7-3 and TRBJ2-2, with the D gene possibly TRBD1 or TRBD2, each one fitting 5 bases. What was sequenced was synovial fluid, either unsorted or a sorted T cell fraction (not recorded which). The receptor's source is a male donor with ankylosing spondylitis. CDR3 sequence: CASSLRGYTGELFF. In nucleotides, the sequence is TGTGCCAGCAGCTTAAGGGGGTACACCGGGGAGCTGTTTTTT.